There are a few counts of the clone carrying this TCR beta chain. Together with a sample-barcoded 5' primer, a J-beta primer mix was included in a second PCR lasting about 7 to 11 cycles. TCRdb passed the 5' RACE reads through MiXCR, listing each CDR3 protein once. The sample yields hundreds of thousands of distinct CDR3 sequences, over 40% seen once. Trimming removed 0 bases at V and 12 bases at J, with 16 bases between. The CDR3 length is 13 residues. Germline assignment: CDR1 SGHRS and CDR2 YFSETQ. The data originate from a study of blood T cells in healthy people across ages. Source material: blood. The J gene is TRBJ2-7, the V gene TRBV5-1; D tentatively fits TRBD1 or TRBD2 (5 bases each). The TCR sequence derives from a man aged 80 or over in good health. DNA of the CDR3: TGCGCCAGCAGCTTGGACGGGACCCCGATTGGGTACTTC. Translation: CASSLDGTPIGYF. Supplemented by reference TRBV5-1 and TRBJ2-7, the full variable domain reads KAGVTQTPRYLIKTRGQQVTLSCSPISGHRSVSWYQQTPGQGLQFLFEYFSETQRNKGNFPGRFSGRQFSNSRSEMNVSTLELGDSALYLCASSLDGTPIGYFGPGTRLTVT.